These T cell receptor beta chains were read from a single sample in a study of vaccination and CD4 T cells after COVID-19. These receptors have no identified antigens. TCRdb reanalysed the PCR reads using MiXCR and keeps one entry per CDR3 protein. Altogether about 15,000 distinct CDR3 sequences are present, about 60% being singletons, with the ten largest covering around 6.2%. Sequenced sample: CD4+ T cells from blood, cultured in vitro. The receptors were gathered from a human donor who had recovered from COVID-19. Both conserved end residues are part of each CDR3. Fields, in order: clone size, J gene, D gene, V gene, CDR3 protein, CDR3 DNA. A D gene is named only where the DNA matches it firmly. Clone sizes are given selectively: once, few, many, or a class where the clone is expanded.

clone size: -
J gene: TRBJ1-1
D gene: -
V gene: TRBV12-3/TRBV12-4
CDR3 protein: CASSLRGDPGAFF
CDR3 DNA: TGTGCCAGCAGCCTTCGGGGGGATCCGGGAGCTTTCTTT

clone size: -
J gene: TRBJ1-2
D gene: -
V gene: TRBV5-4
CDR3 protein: CASSLAGGRPGGYTF
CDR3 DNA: TGTGCCAGCAGCTTGGCGGGGGGGAGACCAGGCGGCTACACCTTC

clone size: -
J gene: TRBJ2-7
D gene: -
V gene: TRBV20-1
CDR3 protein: CSASPQLSYEQYF
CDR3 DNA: TGCAGTGCTAGTCCCCAGCTCTCCTACGAGCAGTACTTC

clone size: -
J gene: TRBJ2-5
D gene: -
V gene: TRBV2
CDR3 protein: CASRPGVGETQYF
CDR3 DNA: TGTGCCAGCAGACCAGGGGTAGGCGAGACCCAGTACTTC

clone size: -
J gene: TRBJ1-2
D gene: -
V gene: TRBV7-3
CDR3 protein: CASSLVRGDGYTF
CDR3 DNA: TGTGCCAGCAGCCTAGTCAGGGGCGATGGCTACACCTTC

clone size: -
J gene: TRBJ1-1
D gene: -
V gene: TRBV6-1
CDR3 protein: CASSPSEDTEAFF
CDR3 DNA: TGTGCCAGCAGTCCAAGTGAGGACACTGAAGCTTTCTTT

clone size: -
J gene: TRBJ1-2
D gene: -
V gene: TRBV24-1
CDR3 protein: CATAGDTDGYTF
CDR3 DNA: TGTGCCACGGCGGGGGACACCGATGGCTACACCTTC

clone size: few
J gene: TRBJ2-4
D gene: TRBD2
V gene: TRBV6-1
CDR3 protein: CASSDRGGAEGNIQYF
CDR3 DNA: TGTGCCAGCAGTGATCGGGGGGGCGCGGAAGGAAACATTCAGTACTTC

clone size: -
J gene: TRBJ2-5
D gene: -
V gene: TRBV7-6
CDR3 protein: CASSFTPQETQYF
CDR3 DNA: TGTGCCAGCAGCTTCACGCCGCAAGAGACCCAGTACTTC

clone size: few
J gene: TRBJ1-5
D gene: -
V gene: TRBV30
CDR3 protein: CAWSLGSAAQHF
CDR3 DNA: TGTGCCTGGAGCCTAGGGTCGGCCGCCCAGCATTTT

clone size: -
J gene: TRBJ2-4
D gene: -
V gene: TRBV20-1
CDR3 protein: CSARGAADIQYF
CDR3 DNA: TGCAGTGCTAGAGGGGCGGCGGACATTCAGTACTTC

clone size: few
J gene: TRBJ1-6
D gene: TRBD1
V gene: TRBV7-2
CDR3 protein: CASSPRQGGSPLHF
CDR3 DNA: TGTGCCAGCAGCCCCCGACAGGGCGGATCACCCCTCCACTTT

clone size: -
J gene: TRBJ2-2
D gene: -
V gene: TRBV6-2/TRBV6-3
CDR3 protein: CASDQGDSYTGELFF
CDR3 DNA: TGTGCCAGCGATCAGGGGGACTCCTACACCGGGGAGCTGTTTTTT

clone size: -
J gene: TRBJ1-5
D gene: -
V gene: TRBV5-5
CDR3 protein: CASSYLQGNNQPQHF
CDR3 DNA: TGTGCCAGCAGCTATCTACAGGGAAACAATCAGCCCCAGCATTTT

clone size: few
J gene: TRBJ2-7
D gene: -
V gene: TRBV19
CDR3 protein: CASSIIWPNPYEQYF
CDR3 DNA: TGTGCCAGTAGTATTATCTGGCCCAATCCCTACGAGCAGTACTTC

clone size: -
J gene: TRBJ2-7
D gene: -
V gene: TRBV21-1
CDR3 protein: CASSKRQDSYEQYF
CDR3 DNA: TGTGCCAGCAGCAAACGCCAGGACTCCTACGAGCAGTACTTC

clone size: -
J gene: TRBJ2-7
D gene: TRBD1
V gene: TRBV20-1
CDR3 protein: CSARPSGTGFPYEQYF
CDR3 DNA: TGCAGTGCTAGACCCTCCGGGACAGGGTTTCCCTACGAGCAGTACTTC

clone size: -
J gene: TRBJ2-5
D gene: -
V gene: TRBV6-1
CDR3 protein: CASSGTGQETQYF
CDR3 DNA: TGTGCCAGCAGTGGGACGGGGCAAGAGACCCAGTACTTC

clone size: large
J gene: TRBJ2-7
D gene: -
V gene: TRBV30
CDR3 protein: CAWSPDGKAYEQYF
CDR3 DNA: TGTGCCTGGAGCCCCGACGGGAAAGCCTACGAGCAGTACTTC

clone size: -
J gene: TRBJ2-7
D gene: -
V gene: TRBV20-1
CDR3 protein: CSAGGFGSYEQYF
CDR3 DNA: TGCAGTGCTGGTGGGTTCGGATCTTACGAGCAGTACTTC

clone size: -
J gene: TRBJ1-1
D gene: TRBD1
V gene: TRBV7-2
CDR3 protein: CASSFRGLNTEAFF
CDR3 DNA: TGTGCCAGCAGCTTTAGGGGGCTGAACACTGAAGCTTTCTTT

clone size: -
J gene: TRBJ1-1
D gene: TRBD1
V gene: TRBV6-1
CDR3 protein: CASSSTGANTEAFF
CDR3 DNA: TGTGCCAGCAGCTCGACAGGGGCAAACACTGAAGCTTTCTTT

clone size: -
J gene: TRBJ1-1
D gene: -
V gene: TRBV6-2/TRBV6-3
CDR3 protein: CASNTYAEAFF
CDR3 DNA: TGTGCCAGCAATACATACGCTGAAGCTTTCTTT

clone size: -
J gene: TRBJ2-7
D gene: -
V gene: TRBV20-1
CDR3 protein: CSALSSYEQYF
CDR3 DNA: TGCAGTGCGCTGAGCTCCTACGAGCAGTACTTC

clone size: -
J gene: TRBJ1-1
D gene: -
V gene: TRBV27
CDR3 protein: CASRVQGGVVAFF
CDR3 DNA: TGTGCCAGCAGGGTCCAGGGCGGGGTCGTGGCTTTCTTT

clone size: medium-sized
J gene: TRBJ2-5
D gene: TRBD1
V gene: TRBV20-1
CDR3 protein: CSASTGGSGEETQYF
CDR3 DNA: TGCAGTGCTAGCACAGGGGGCTCTGGTGAGGAGACCCAGTACTTC

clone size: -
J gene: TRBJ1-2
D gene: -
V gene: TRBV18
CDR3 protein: CASSRGGRNYGYTF
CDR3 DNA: TGTGCCAGCTCACGGGGAGGGAGGAACTATGGCTACACCTTC

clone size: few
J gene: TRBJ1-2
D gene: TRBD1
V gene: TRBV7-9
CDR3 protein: CASSFGQGAYGYTF
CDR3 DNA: TGTGCCAGCAGCTTCGGACAGGGGGCTTATGGCTACACCTTC